This note documents a single T cell receptor beta chain sequence. These data belong to a study of blood T cell repertoires in COVID-19. Germline V gene sequence: CDR1 SGHVS, CDR2 FQNEAQ. The CDR3 runs 16 residues. Trimming left V 3 bases short and J 0 bases short, with 12 bases between. The repertoire was sequenced with immunoSEQ multiplex PCR; TCRdb's copy has only in-frame clones and lacks some. This table has some 150,000 clones, roughly 90% appearing once. The rearrangement links TRBV7-8 to TRBJ1-5, with D perhaps TRBD1 (6 bases). The sequence was collected from a human donor in a cohort sampled during active COVID-19. The source material was peripheral blood. The CDR3 loop reads CASSFGQSFSNQPQHF. As DNA, the CDR3 is TGTGCCAGCAGCTTCGGACAGTCTTTTAGCAATCAGCCCCAGCATTTT.